This TCR beta chain was sequenced in a study of OX40 agonist ivuxolimab in advanced cancers. Produced via immunoSEQ multiplex PCR; TCRdb's table is partial and in-frame only. The repertoire includes tens of thousands of clones, approximately 83% of them detected once, and 1.5% to 2% sits in the top ten. Trimming cost V 4 bases and J 1 base, with 12 bases left between them. Germline loops: CDR1 SGHTA, CDR2 FQGNSA. The CDR3 runs to 15 residues. The V and J genes are TRBV7-2 and TRBJ2-3; the D gene is possibly TRBD1 (6 bases). The specimen was CD4+ or CD8+ T cells sorted from blood, collected in a trial of the OX40 agonist ivuxolimab. The TCR was taken from an adult with an advanced solid tumor such as melanoma, head and neck, liver or kidney cancer. The CDR3 DNA reads as TGTGCCAGCAGCTCCAGGGGTATTGGCACAGATACGCAGTATTTT. It translates to CASSSRGIGTDTQYF.